What follows describes a single T cell receptor beta chain. Its target is not known. Starting from 500 ng of total RNA, TCR libraries were made with linear amplification. TCRdb re-called the reads through MiXCR, storing one row per CDR3 protein. The sample has approximately 200,000 distinct CDR3 sequences, around three quarters seen once. This sample was included in a study of healthy donors' naive CD4 and CD8 T cells. Notes on the study in general: Alpha and beta chains were sequenced in bulk without pairing.

CDR1 SQVTM and CDR2 ANQGSEA come from the germline V gene. Trimming left V 4 bases short and J 3 bases short, with 13 bases between. The CDR3 covers 13 residues. The chain employs TRBV29-1 and TRBJ2-7, with D perhaps TRBD1 (5 bases). Source material: naive CD4+ and CD8+ T cells sorted from blood, pooled from several donors. The TCR sequence derives from a pool of human donors in good health; the sample pools cells from several healthy donors. CDR3 protein: CSVAPAQGYEQYF. Written as DNA, the CDR3 is TGCAGCGTTGCGCCGGCGCAGGGCTACGAGCAGTACTTC.